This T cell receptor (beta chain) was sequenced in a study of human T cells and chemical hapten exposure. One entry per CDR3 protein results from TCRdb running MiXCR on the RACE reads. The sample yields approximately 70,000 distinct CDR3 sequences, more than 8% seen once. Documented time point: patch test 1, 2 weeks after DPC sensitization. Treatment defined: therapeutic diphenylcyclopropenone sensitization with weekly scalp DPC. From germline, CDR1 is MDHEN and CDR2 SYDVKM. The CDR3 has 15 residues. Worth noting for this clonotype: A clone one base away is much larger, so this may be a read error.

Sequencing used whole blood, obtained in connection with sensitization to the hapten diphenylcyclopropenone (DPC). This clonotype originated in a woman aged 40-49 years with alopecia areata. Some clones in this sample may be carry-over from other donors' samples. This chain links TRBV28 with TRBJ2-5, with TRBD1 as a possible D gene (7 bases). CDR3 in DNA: TGTGCCAGTTATGGGGCGGGACAGCACGAAGAGATCCAGTACTTC. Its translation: CASYGAGQHEEIQYF.